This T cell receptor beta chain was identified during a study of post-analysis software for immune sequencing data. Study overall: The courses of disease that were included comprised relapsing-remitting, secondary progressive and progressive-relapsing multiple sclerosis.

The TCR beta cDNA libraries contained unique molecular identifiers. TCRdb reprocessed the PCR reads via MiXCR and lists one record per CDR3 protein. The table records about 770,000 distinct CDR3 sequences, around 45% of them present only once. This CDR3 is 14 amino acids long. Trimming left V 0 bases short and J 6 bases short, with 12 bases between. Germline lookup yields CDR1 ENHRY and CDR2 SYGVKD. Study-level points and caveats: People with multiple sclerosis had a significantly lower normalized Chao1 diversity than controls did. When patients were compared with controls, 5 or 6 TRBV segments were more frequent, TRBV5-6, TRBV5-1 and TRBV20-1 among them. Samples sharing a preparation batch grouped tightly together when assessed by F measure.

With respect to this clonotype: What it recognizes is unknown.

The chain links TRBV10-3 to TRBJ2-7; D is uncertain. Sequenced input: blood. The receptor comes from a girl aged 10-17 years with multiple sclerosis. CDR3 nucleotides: TGTGCCATCAGTGAGTCTAGTTCCAACAGCGAGCAGTACTTC. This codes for CAISESSSNSEQYF.